This T cell receptor (beta chain) was captured in a study of blood T cell repertoires in COVID-19. Study-wide background: Sites across the United States, Italy and Spain contributed samples from acute and convalescent COVID-19. T cells, B-cell-depleted T cells, or PBMCs provided the cDNA or gDNA that served as material.

Source study methods: It was from reference gene primer amplification that nucleated cell counts were estimated. Profiling relied on immunoSEQ multiplex PCR, and the TCRdb table lists in-frame clones only, not all of them. The DNA was the basis for D and trimming; V, J and clone size are from that table. The sample contains roughly 230,000 clones, 83% of which appear only once. CDR1 is MNHEY and CDR2 is SMNVEV in the germline V gene (reference sequence). The CDR3 has 14 residues. V was trimmed by 2 bases and J by 2 bases, leaving 8 bases between them. This receptor was identified in a human donor in a cohort sampled during active COVID-19. The rearrangement uses TRBV27 and TRBJ2-3; D not resolved. Source material: peripheral blood. For the CDR3, the DNA is TGTGCCAGCAGTTTAGGGCTTCACACAGATACGCAGTATTTT. Translation: CASSLGLHTDTQYF.